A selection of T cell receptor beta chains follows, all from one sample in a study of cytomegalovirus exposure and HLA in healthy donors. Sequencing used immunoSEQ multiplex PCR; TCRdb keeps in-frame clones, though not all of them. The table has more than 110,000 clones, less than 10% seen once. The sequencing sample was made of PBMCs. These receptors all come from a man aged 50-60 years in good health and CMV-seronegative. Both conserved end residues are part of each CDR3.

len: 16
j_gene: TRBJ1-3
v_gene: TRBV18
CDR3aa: CASSPGQIPSGNTIYF

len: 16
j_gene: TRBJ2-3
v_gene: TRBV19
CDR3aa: CASRGTALPSTDTQYF

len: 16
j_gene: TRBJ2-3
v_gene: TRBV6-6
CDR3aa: CASSSRLAGGTDTQYF

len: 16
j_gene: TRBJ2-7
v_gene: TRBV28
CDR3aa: CASSLSSGRVLAEQYF

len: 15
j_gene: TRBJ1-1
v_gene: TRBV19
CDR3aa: CASTTTSGVSTEAFF

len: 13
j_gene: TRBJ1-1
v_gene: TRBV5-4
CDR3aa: CASSSDRATEAFF

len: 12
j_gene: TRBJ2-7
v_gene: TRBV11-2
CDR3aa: CASSLGRGEQYF

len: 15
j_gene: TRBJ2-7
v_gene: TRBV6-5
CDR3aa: CASSYFPDRSYEQYF

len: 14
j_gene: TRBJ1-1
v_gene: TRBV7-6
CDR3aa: CASSRVQLNTEAFF

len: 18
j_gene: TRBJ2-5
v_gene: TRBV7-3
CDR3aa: CASSLLGAGTSVTYEQYF

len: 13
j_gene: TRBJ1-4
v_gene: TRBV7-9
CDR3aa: CASSLAAGDKLFF

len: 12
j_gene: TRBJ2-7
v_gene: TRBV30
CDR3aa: CAWSVSGDEQYF

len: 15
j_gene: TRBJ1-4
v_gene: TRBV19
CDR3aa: CASSPRDRQIEKLFF

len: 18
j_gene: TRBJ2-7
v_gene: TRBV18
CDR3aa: CASVPGQGLLAAISEQYF

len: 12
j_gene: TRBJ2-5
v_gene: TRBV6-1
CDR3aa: CASSPRSETQYF

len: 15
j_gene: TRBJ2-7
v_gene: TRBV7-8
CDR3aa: CASSSPRGVSYEQYF

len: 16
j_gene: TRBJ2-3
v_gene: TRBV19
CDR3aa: CASTKTGRGLTDTQYF

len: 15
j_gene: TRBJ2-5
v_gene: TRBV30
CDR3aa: CAWSAGQGLGETQYF

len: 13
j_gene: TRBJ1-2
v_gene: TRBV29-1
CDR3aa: CSVVVTANYGYTF

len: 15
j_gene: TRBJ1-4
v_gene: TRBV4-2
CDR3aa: CASSSGTELFEKLFF

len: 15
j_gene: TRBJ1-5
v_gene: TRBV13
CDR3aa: CASLRRGGRNQPQHF

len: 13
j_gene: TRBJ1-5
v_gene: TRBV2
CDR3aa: CASSGTGGQPQHF

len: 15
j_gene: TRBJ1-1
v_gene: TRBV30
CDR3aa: CAWMAAGGVKAEAFF

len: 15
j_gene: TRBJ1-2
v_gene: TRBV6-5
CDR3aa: CASSYSGRGYYGYTF

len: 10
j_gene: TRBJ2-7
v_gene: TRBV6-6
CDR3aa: CAPRGYEQYF

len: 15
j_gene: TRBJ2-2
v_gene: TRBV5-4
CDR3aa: CASSLAKGHTGELFF

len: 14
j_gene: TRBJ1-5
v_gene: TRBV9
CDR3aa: CASSEQGALQPQHF

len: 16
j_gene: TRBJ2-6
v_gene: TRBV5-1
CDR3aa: CASSKQGAGGANVLTF

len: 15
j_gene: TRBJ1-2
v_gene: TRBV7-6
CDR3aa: CASSPRTGGNYGYTF

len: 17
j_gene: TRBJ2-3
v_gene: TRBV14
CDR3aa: CASSTLSPAGTTDTQYF

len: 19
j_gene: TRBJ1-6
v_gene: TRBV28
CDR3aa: CASSRAMGQGRDGNSPLHF

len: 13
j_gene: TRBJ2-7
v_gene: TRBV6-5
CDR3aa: CASSSAGGYEQYF

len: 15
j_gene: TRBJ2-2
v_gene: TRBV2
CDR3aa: CASSETGRVTGELFF

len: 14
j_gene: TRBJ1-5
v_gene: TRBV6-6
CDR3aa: CASTYGESNQPQHF

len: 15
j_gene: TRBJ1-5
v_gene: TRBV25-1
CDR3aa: CASSGGEDSNQPQHF

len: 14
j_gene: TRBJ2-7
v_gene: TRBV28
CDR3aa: CASRDRGSQREQYF

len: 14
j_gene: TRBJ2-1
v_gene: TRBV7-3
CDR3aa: CASSISGSNNEQFF

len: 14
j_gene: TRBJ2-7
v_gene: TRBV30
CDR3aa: CACSLHRGAYEQYF

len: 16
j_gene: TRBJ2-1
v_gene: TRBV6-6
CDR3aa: CASTPSGWGSYNEQFF

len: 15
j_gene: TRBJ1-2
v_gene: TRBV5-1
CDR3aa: CASSLETGENYGYTF

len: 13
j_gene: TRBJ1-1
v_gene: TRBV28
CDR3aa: CASSLDRVSEAFF

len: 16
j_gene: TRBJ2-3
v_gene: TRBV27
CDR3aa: CASSLSRPGGSDTQYF

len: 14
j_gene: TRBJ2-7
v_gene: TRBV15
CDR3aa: CATSREGTGYEQYF

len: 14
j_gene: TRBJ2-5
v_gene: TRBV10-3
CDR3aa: CAISESNGRETQYF

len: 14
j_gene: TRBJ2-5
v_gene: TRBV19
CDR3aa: CASSIVGGGETQYF

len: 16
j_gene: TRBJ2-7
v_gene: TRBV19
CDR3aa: CASSIQGAPSSYEQYF

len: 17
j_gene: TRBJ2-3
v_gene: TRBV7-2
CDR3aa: CASSPGGLAFSTDTQYF